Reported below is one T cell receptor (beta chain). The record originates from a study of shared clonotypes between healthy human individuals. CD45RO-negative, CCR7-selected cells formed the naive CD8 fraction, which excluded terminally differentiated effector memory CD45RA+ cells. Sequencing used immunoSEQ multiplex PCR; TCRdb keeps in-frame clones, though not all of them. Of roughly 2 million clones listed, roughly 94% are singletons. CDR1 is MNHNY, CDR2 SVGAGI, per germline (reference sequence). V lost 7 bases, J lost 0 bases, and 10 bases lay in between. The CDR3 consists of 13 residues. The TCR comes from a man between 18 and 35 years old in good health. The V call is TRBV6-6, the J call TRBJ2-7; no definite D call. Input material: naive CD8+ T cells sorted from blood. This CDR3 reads CASNIQSSYEQYF. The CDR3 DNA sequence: TGTGCCAGCAATATCCAAAGCTCCTACGAGCAGTACTTC.